These T cell receptor beta chains were read from a single sample in a study of chemoradiotherapy in HPV16-positive cancers. The assay was immunoSEQ multiplex PCR, and TCRdb's table has in-frame clones only and misses some. The sample records under 70,000 clones, more than 75% being singletons. The sample here was blood, taken from a patient who underwent chemoradiotherapy. The receptor source for this set is a human donor with HPV-associated anogenital cancer. CDR3s include the opening cysteine and the closing phenylalanine or tryptophan. The D gene is left open where the match is weak. Clone size, where shown, is once, few, many, or a class for clones that have expanded.

.	TRBJ2-7	TRBD2	TRBV18	CASSLQISGGWYEQYF	TGTGCCAGCTCACTACAAATTAGCGGGGGCTGGTACGAGCAGTACTTC
few	TRBJ2-2	TRBD2	TRBV15	CATSLLAGTGELFF	TGTGCCACCAGCCTACTAGCGGGCACCGGGGAGCTGTTTTTT
.	TRBJ1-2	.	TRBV19	CASSPFPENYGYTF	TGTGCCAGTAGTCCCTTTCCAGAAAACTATGGCTACACCTTC
once	TRBJ2-1	.	TRBV5-5	CASSYVGNNEQFF	TGTGCCAGCAGCTATGTTGGAAACAATGAGCAGTTCTTC
.	TRBJ1-3	.	TRBV19	CASSDLPGTPGNTIYF	TGTGCCAGTAGCGACTTGCCCGGGACACCGGGAAACACCATATATTTT
.	TRBJ1-1	TRBD1	TRBV6-6	CASSLGTGDRGEAFF	TGTGCCAGCAGTCTCGGGACAGGGGATCGGGGTGAAGCTTTCTTT
.	TRBJ2-2	.	TRBV2	CASSQLRNTGELFF	TGTGCCAGCAGTCAACTGAGGAACACCGGGGAGCTGTTTTTT
.	TRBJ1-6	.	TRBV6-5	CASSYGNSPLHF	TGTGCCAGCAGTTACGGGAATTCACCCCTCCACTTT
.	TRBJ1-1	.	TRBV18	CASSPLNPVGGTEAFF	TGTGCCAGCTCACCACTCAATCCCGTGGGGGGCACTGAAGCTTTCTTT
.	TRBJ2-1	.	TRBV5-1	CASSLGPKSSYNEQFF	TGCGCCAGCAGCTTGGGACCCAAAAGCTCCTACAATGAGCAGTTCTTC
.	TRBJ1-5	.	TRBV7-2	CASSQEGISNQPQHF	TGTGCCAGCAGCCAGGAAGGGATTAGCAATCAGCCCCAGCATTTT
.	TRBJ1-1	.	TRBV6-6	CASNGGGTEAFF	TGTGCCAGCAATGGCGGGGGCACTGAAGCTTTCTTT
.	TRBJ1-6	TRBD1	TRBV10-3	CAISESGQGAAGSPLHF	TGTGCCATCAGTGAGTCAGGACAGGGGGCCGCGGGTTCACCCCTCCACTTT
.	TRBJ2-2	TRBD2	TRBV7-6	CASSEMPSGRNTGELFF	TGTGCCAGCAGCGAGATGCCTAGCGGGAGAAACACCGGGGAGCTGTTTTTT
.	TRBJ1-1	.	TRBV5-5	CASSLAWGNTEAFF	TGTGCCAGCAGCTTGGCATGGGGGAACACTGAAGCTTTCTTT
.	TRBJ1-2	TRBD1	TRBV7-2	CASSDRQGMDGYTF	TGTGCCAGCAGCGACCGACAGGGGATGGATGGCTACACCTTC
.	TRBJ2-1	TRBD2	TRBV5-1	CASSSLAGGQSYNEQFF	TGCGCCAGCAGCTCACTAGCGGGGGGGCAGAGTTACAATGAGCAGTTCTTC
.	TRBJ2-5	TRBD1	TRBV2	CASSFQGAQETQYF	TGTGCCAGCAGCTTCCAGGGGGCGCAGGAGACCCAGTACTTC
.	TRBJ1-4	.	TRBV21-1	CASSKGQIYGKLFF	TGTGCCAGCAGCAAAGGCCAGATTTATGGAAAACTGTTTTTT
.	TRBJ1-3	.	TRBV5-1	CASSTTIGSGNTIYF	TGCGCCAGCAGCACGACCATAGGGTCTGGAAACACCATATATTTT
.	TRBJ1-1	.	TRBV19	CASSIGGHAEAFF	TGTGCCAGTAGTATAGGCGGGCACGCTGAAGCTTTCTTT
.	TRBJ2-5	.	TRBV5-1	CASSLETQETQYF	TGCGCCAGCAGCTTGGAGACCCAAGAGACCCAGTACTTC
once	TRBJ2-7	.	TRBV11-2	CASSHGASEQYF	TGTGCCAGCAGCCACGGAGCCTCCGAGCAGTACTTC
.	TRBJ2-7	.	TRBV13	CASSSISGGNEQYF	TGTGCCAGCAGCTCTATTTCCGGGGGAAACGAGCAGTACTTC
.	TRBJ2-7	TRBD2	TRBV7-2	CASSPGTSGSYEQYF	TGTGCCAGCAGCCCCGGGACTAGCGGTTCCTACGAGCAGTACTTC
.	TRBJ2-2	.	TRBV2	CASQLDPVTGELFF	TGTGCCAGCCAACTAGATCCCGTCACCGGGGAGCTGTTTTTT
once	TRBJ1-1	TRBD1	TRBV19	CASSSRRTGLNTEAFF	TGTGCCAGTAGTTCCCGCCGGACAGGTTTGAACACTGAAGCTTTCTTT
.	TRBJ2-3	TRBD2	TRBV18	CASSTLAGDTQYF	TGTGCCAGCTCAACATTAGCGGGAGATACGCAGTATTTT
.	TRBJ2-3	TRBD2	TRBV7-2	CASTKAGRVADTQYF	TGTGCCAGCACCAAAGCGGGGAGGGTGGCAGATACGCAGTATTTT
.	TRBJ2-3	.	TRBV7-2	CASSSPSTDTQYF	TGTGCCAGCAGCTCCCCTAGCACAGATACGCAGTATTTT
.	TRBJ1-1	.	TRBV6-5	CASRDNTEAFF	TGTGCCAGCAGAGACAACACTGAAGCTTTCTTT
.	TRBJ1-5	.	TRBV7-2	CASSPRDSNQPQHF	TGTGCCAGCAGCCCCAGGGATAGCAATCAGCCCCAGCATTTT
few	TRBJ1-1	.	TRBV7-9	CASSSDSPIRAFF	TGTGCCAGCAGCTCCGACAGCCCGATCCGAGCTTTCTTT
once	TRBJ2-1	TRBD1	TRBV6-5	CASSLTGGHYNEQFF	TGTGCCAGCAGTCTGACAGGGGGCCACTACAATGAGCAGTTCTTC
.	TRBJ1-2	.	TRBV9	CASSVVMGAPGYTF	TGTGCCAGCAGCGTAGTGATGGGGGCGCCGGGCTACACCTTC
.	TRBJ1-1	TRBD1	TRBV4-3	CASSQEDRGNTEAFF	TGCGCCAGCAGCCAAGAGGACAGGGGGAACACTGAAGCTTTCTTT
.	TRBJ2-1	.	TRBV14	CASSQGLGRNNEQFF	TGTGCCAGCAGCCAAGGCCTGGGGAGAAACAATGAGCAGTTCTTC
.	TRBJ2-4	.	TRBV7-2	CASSLEVQNIQYF	TGTGCCAGCAGCTTAGAGGTCCAGAACATTCAGTACTTC
.	TRBJ2-7	TRBD1	TRBV30	CAWSGQGVSYEQYF	TGTGCCTGGAGTGGACAGGGGGTTTCCTACGAGCAGTACTTC
.	TRBJ1-4	.	TRBV7-9	CASSSGTTNEKLFF	TGTGCCAGCAGCTCGGGGACAACTAATGAAAAACTGTTTTTT
.	TRBJ1-2	TRBD1	TRBV5-1	CASSLDATGVYGYTF	TGCGCCAGCAGCTTGGACGCGACAGGGGTGTATGGCTACACCTTC
.	TRBJ2-1	.	TRBV7-8	CASSLNNEQFF	TGTGCCAGCAGCTTAAACAATGAGCAGTTCTTC
.	TRBJ1-1	.	TRBV9	CARHTLRGVGTEAFF	TGTGCCAGACACACCTTACGGGGGGTAGGCACTGAAGCTTTCTTT
medium-sized	TRBJ1-1	.	TRBV13	CASSARGVVTEAFF	TGTGCCAGCAGCGCACGGGGGGTAGTAACTGAAGCTTTCTTT
.	TRBJ2-7	.	TRBV7-9	CASGRAESYEQYF	TGTGCCAGTGGGAGAGCGGAGAGCTACGAGCAGTACTTC
.	TRBJ2-7	TRBD2	TRBV5-6	CASSLVAGGPLDF	TGTGCCAGCAGCTTGGTGGCGGGAGGCCCCTTAGACTTC
.	TRBJ2-6	TRBD1	TRBV30	CAFFDRASPGANVLTF	TGTGCCTTTTTCGACAGGGCCTCTCCTGGGGCCAACGTCCTGACTTTC
once	TRBJ1-3	.	TRBV10-1	CASSESGGTGNTIYF	TGCGCCAGCAGTGAGTCGGGAGGGACGGGAAACACCATATATTTT
.	TRBJ2-1	.	TRBV4-1	CTSSQEGANAYNEQFF	TGCACCAGCAGCCAAGAAGGAGCTAACGCCTACAATGAGCAGTTCTTC
.	TRBJ1-5	TRBD1	TRBV19	CASSASDRGGSNQPQHF	TGTGCCAGTAGTGCCTCGGACAGGGGGGGTAGCAATCAGCCCCAGCATTTT
.	TRBJ1-6	TRBD1	TRBV5-4	CASTLTGETSPLHF	TGTGCCAGCACCTTGACAGGGGAAACATCACCCCTCCACTTT
.	TRBJ2-7	.	TRBV7-8	CASLTWGLSYEQYF	TGTGCCAGCCTTACCTGGGGACTTTCCTACGAGCAGTACTTC
.	TRBJ2-3	.	TRBV5-1	CASSLAGDTDTQYF	TGCGCCAGCAGCTTGGCGGGGGACACAGATACGCAGTATTTT
.	TRBJ2-1	.	TRBV9	CASSVEGQSSYNEQFF	TGTGCCAGCAGCGTAGAAGGACAGAGCTCCTACAATGAGCAGTTCTTC
once	TRBJ2-1	.	TRBV2	CASSDYGLNEQFF	TGTGCCAGCAGTGATTATGGGCTCAATGAGCAGTTCTTC